Sequencing of this TCR beta chain was carried out in a study of T cell responses to AZD1222 COVID-19 vaccine. About this clone: Antigen unknown.

The method was immunoSEQ multiplex PCR; TCRdb's version includes in-frame clones alone and lacks a portion of them. The table includes about 130,000 clones, roughly 90% detected once. V shed 4 bases and J 3 bases; nucleotides not matched to a gene: 6. This CDR3 region has 15 residues. Germline CDR1 LGHDT, CDR2 YNNKEL (reference sequence). Whole-study results and caveats: Without day 14 samples, only post-peak T cell repertoires were studied. It should be noted that donors were predominantly white British and more often female, and clonal diversity was possibly underestimated. The span of vaccine-associated CD4 TCRs extended across spike, with dominance at 160-218 and 743-854. Close to half of all spike-specific TCRs reportedly target regions of the variants that are unmutated.

This sequence was found in an adult in good health. The rearrangement links TRBV3-1 (or the pseudogene TRBV3-2) to TRBJ2-7; TRBD2 aligns across 10 bases. The sequences come from peripheral blood, collected on day 0 of AZD1222 vaccination. CDR3 loop: CASSRASGGYYEQYF. CDR3 in DNA: TGTGCCAGCAGCCGGGCTAGCGGGGGTTACTACGAGCAGTACTTC.